A selection of T cell receptor beta chains follows, all from one sample in a study of T-cell memory formation after mild COVID-19. TCRdb reprocessed the 5' RACE reads via MiXCR and lists one record per CDR3 protein. The sample yields 470,000 or so distinct CDR3 sequences, roughly 25% seen once. What was sequenced was PBMCs or a T cell subset sorted from them (not recorded which). These receptors were obtained from an adult woman who had mild COVID-19 (a few samples of this study predate the infection). Cell type and time point are not known. CDR3s include the opening cysteine and the closing phenylalanine or tryptophan. A D gene is named only where the DNA matches it firmly. Some rows have no size entry. The others give once, few or many, or a class for an expanded clone.

d_call clone_size j_call v_call cdr3_aa cdr3_nt
TRBD1 few TRBJ2-7 TRBV4-1 CASSQAQGAVYYEQYF TGCGCCAGCAGCCAGGCCCAGGGGGCGGTTTACTACGAGCAGTACTTC
TRBD2 - TRBJ2-1 TRBV7-6 CASSLASGGDEQFF TGTGCCAGCAGCTTAGCTAGCGGGGGCGATGAGCAGTTCTTC
- few TRBJ2-5 TRBV7-9 CAVKYQETQYF TGTGCCGTCAAATACCAAGAGACCCAGTACTTC
- few TRBJ1-2 TRBV6-1 CASREGSGYTF TGTGCCAGCAGAGAAGGATCTGGCTACACCTTC
- few TRBJ2-3 TRBV20-1 CSARMFGGRTDTQYF TGCAGTGCCAGAATGTTCGGGGGCAGAACAGATACGCAGTATTTT
TRBD1 few TRBJ2-3 TRBV12-3/TRBV12-4 CASRSLGTGGEDTQYF TGTGCCAGTAGATCCCTGGGGACAGGGGGCGAGGATACGCAGTATTTT
- - TRBJ2-7 TRBV18 CASSPSGKGLQYF TGTGCCAGCTCACCCTCGGGGAAGGGCCTGCAGTACTTC
- few TRBJ2-7 TRBV5-1 CASSLGWGDLYEQYF TGCGCCAGCAGCTTGGGATGGGGGGATCTCTACGAGCAGTACTTC
- many TRBJ2-3 TRBV7-2 CASSGQAQYF TGTGCCAGCAGCGGCCAAGCGCAGTATTTT
- few TRBJ2-3 TRBV3-1 CASSQDVGGTWTDTQYF TGTGCCAGCAGCCAAGACGTGGGGGGGACATGGACAGATACGCAGTATTTT
- - TRBJ2-7 TRBV15 CATSRDYVRGSYEQYF TGTGCCACCAGCAGAGATTACGTCCGTGGATCCTACGAGCAGTACTTC
- - TRBJ2-2 TRBV4-3 CASSQAGGLDTGELFF TGCGCCAGCAGCCAAGCCGGAGGGCTGGACACCGGGGAGCTGTTTTTT
- - TRBJ2-1 TRBV11-1 CASSLGRLHEQFF TGTGCCAGCAGCTTAGGGCGCCTCCATGAGCAGTTCTTC
- few TRBJ2-1 TRBV20-1 CSARDMAGPSYNEQFF TGCAGTGCTAGAGATATGGCGGGTCCATCCTACAATGAGCAGTTCTTC
- few TRBJ2-5 TRBV4-1 CASSQESGQETQYF TGCGCCAGCAGCCAAGAGTCCGGACAAGAGACCCAGTACTTC
- - TRBJ1-2 TRBV5-1 CASSYAGTKNYGYTF TGCGCCAGCAGCTACGCCGGGACCAAAAACTATGGCTACACCTTC
- - TRBJ2-2 TRBV24-1 CATSDTRDTNTGELFF TGTGCCACCAGTGACACCCGGGACACGAACACCGGGGAGCTGTTTTTT
TRBD1 - TRBJ2-1 TRBV11-2 CASNTGGNEQFF TGTGCCAGCAACACAGGGGGCAATGAGCAGTTCTTC
TRBD2 - TRBJ2-1 TRBV12-3/TRBV12-4 CASSLRSGGYYEQFF TGTGCCAGCAGTTTACGTAGCGGGGGTTATTATGAGCAGTTCTTC